This TCR beta chain is drawn from a study of cytomegalovirus exposure and HLA in healthy donors. The PCR was carried out with 60 Vbeta primers and 13 Jbeta primers. Measured with immunoSEQ multiplex PCR; TCRdb has only the in-frame clones, and not every one. The profile shows about 150,000 clones, approximately 79% of them singletons. Study-wide findings and caveats: Later on, a genetic analysis was performed. It linked a missense variant in DCLRE1C with V- and J-gene trimming of TCR beta. Later on, analysis showed that most CMV-associated TCR beta chains appeared to be HLA-restricted. TRBV6-2, TRBV6-3 and some other V segments were unresolvable in 87-base-pair reads.

With regard to this clone: Its matching antigen is unknown.

The CDR3 has 14 residues. Germline CDR1 SGDLS, CDR2 YYNGEE. V shed 4 bases, J shed 3 bases, and the junction held 5 bases outside the gene matches. The chain has TRBV9 and TRBJ2-3, with TRBD1 matching over 7 bases. The sequence was collected from a woman aged 45-59 years in good health and CMV-seropositive. The sequenced sample consisted of PBMCs. This chain's CDR3 is CASSLGQPTDTQYF. For the CDR3, the DNA is TGTGCCAGCAGCTTGGGACAGCCTACAGATACGCAGTATTTT.